This TCR beta chain stems from a study of metastatic and nonmetastatic thyroid tumors. Study overall: Samples came from malignant and benign thyroid patients, and repertoires were compared across blood and tumor or nodule tissue.

This clone was seen a handful of times. Its specificity is unknown. Given a much more abundant clone one base away, this may be a read error. Patients had received no treatment of any kind before thyroid surgery. Broader study findings: For both blood and tumor, malignant thyroid tumors reportedly showed significantly higher TCR beta diversity than benign nodules did.

Original analysis: A distant-metastasis classifier for papillary thyroid cancer was built using CDR3 differences across clinicopathological groups. TCRdb reprocessed the PCR reads via MiXCR. V and J calls and clone size were set by TCRdb, not the authors. The sample shows approximately 82,000 clones, roughly an eighth of them seen only once. This CDR3 is 17 amino acids long. V was pared by 2 bases and J by 6 bases, with 20 bases between. CDR1 is MNHEY and CDR2 is SVGAGI in the germline V gene. This clonotype originated in a female donor with papillary thyroid cancer or a benign thyroid nodule (not recorded which). Some clones in this sample may be carry-over from other donors' samples. The sample consisted of tumor tissue. The chain recombines TRBV6-5 with TRBJ2-1; D call uncertain. CDR3 in DNA: TGTGCCAGCAGTTACGTCAAATCCCGAAGGTTCGTCAATGAGCAGTTCTTC. It specifies CASSYVKSRRFVNEQFF.